This TCR beta chain was sequenced in a study of cytomegalovirus exposure and HLA in healthy donors. The CDR3 extends over 14 amino acids. Trimming at V came to 5 bases and at J to 6 bases, leaving 9 bases not matched to a gene. Germline CDR1 and CDR2: MNHNS and SASEGT. Sequenced by immunoSEQ multiplex PCR; TCRdb stores in-frame clones only, minus some. The sample has about 160,000 clones, approximately 86% seen once. The sequence was obtained from a woman under 30 in good health and CMV-seronegative. The sequenced sample was PBMCs. The chain combines TRBV6-1 with TRBJ2-7, with 8 bases aligning to TRBD2. The CDR3 coding sequence is TGTGCCAGCAGTTTTAGCGGGAACCCGAGCGAGCAGTACTTC. Encoded protein: CASSFSGNPSEQYF.